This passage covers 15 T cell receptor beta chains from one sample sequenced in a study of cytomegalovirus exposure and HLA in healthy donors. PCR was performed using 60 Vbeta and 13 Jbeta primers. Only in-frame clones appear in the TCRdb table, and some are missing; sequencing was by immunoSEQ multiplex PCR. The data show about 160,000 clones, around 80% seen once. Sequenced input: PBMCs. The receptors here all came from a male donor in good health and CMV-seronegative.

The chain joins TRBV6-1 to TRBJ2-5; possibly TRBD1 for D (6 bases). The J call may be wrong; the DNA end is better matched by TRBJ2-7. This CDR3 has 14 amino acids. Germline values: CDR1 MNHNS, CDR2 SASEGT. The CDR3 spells CASSEQGFRYEQYF. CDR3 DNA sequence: TGTGCCAGCAGTGAACAGGGGTTTCGTTACGAGCAGTACTTC.

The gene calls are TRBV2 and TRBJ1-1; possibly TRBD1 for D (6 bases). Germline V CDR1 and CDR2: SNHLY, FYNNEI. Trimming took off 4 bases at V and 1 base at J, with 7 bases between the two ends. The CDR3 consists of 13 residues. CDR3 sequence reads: CASSGTANTEAFF. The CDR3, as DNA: TGTGCCAGCAGTGGGACAGCGAACACTGAAGCTTTCTTT.

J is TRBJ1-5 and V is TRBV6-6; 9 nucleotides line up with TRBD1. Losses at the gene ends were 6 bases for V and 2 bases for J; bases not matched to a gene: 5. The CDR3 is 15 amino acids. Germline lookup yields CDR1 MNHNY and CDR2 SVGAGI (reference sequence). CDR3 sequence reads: CASRGQGFGNQPQHF. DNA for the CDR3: TGTGCCAGCAGGGGACAGGGTTTTGGCAATCAGCCCCAGCATTTT.

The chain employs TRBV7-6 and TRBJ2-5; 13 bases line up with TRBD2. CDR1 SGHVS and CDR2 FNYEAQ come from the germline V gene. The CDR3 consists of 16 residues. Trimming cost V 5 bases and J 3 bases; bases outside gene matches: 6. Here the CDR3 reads CASSRGTSGREETQYF. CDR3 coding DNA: TGTGCCAGCAGCCGAGGCACTAGCGGGAGGGAAGAGACCCAGTACTTC.

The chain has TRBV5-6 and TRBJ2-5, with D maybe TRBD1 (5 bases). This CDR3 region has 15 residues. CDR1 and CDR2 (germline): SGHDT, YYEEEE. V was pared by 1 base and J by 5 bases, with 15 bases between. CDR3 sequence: CASSLKGPRSETQYF. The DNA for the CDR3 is TGTGCCAGCAGCTTGAAGGGGCCCCGGAGTGAGACCCAGTACTTC.

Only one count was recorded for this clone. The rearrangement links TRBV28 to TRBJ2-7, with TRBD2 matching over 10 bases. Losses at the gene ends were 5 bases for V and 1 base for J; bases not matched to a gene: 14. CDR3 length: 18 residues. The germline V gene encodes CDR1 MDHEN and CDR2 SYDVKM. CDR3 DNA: TGTGCCAGCAGTCTCTCACGACTAGCGGGTCTGCTGTCCTACGAGCAGTACTTC. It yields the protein CASSLSRLAGLLSYEQYF.

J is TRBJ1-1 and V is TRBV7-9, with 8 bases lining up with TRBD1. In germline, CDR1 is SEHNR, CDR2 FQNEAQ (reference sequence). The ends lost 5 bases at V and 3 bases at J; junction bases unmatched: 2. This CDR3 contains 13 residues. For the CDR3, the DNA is TGTGCCAGCAGCCGGGGACAGGACACTGAAGCTTTCTTT. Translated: CASSRGQDTEAFF. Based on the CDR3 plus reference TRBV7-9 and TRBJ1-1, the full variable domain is DTGVSQNPRHKITKRGQNVTFRCDPISEHNRLYWYRQTLGQGPEFLTYFQNEAQLEKSRLLSDRFSAERPKGSFSTLEIQRTEQGDSAMYLCASSRGQDTEAFFGQGTRLTVV.

The CDR3 loop reads CASSGRDATNEKLFF. CDR3 bases: TGTGCCAGCAGTGGGAGGGATGCAACTAATGAAAAACTGTTTTTT. The gene calls are TRBV28 and TRBJ1-4; no definite D call. Looked up from germline, CDR1 is MDHEN and CDR2 is SYDVKM. The CDR3 is 15 amino acids. Trimming removed 5 bases from V and 0 bases from J, with 10 bases in between.

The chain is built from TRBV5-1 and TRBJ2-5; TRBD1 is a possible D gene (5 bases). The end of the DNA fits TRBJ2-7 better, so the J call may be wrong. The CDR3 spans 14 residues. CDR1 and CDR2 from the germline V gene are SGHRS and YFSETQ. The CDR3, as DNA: TGCGCCAGCAGCTCAGACAGCCCACCACGCGAGCAGTACTTC. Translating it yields CASSSDSPPREQYF.

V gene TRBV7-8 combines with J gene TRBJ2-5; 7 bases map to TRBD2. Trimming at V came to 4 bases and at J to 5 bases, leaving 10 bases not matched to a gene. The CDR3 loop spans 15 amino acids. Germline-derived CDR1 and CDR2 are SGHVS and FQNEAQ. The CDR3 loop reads CASSSSRTSFETQYF. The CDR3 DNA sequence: TGTGCCAGCAGCTCCTCCAGGACTAGTTTCGAGACCCAGTACTTC.

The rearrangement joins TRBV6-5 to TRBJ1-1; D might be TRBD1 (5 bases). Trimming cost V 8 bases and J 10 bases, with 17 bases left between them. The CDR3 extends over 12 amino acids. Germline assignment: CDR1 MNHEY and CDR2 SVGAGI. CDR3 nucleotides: TGTGCCAGCGGCCCTCAGCGGGGGGGAGCTTTCTTT. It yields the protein CASGPQRGGAFF.

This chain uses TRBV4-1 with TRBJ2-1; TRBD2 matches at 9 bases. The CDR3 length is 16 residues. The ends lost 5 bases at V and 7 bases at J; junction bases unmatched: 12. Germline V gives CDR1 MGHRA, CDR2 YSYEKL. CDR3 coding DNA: TGCGCCAGCAGCGAACCCCCAGCGGGGGGCAGGAATGAGCAGTTCTTC. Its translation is CASSEPPAGGRNEQFF.

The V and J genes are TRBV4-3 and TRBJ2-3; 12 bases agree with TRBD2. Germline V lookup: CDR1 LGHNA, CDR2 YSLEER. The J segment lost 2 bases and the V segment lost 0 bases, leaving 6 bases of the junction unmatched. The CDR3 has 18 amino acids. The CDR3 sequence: CASSQDWTSGVNTDTQYF. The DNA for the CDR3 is TGCGCCAGCAGCCAAGATTGGACTAGCGGGGTGAACACAGATACGCAGTATTTT.

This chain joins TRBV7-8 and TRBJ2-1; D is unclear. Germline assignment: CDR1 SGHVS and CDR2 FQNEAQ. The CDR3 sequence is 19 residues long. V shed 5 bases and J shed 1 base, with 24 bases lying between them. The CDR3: CASSPSSVTAAQSYNEQFF. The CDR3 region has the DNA TGTGCCAGCAGCCCCTCATCCGTAACAGCTGCCCAATCCTACAATGAGCAGTTCTTC.

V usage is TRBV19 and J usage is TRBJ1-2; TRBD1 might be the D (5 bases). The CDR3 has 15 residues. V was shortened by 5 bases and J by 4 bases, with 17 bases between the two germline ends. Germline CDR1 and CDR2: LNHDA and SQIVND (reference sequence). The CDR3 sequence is CASSVSLGGFYGYTF. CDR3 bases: TGTGCCAGTAGTGTATCCCTGGGGGGGTTCTATGGCTACACCTTC. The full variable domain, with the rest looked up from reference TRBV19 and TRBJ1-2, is DGGITQSPKYLFRKEGQNVTLSCEQNLNHDAMYWYRQDPGQGLRLIYYSQIVNDFQKGDIAEGYSVSREKKESFPLTVTSAQKNPTAFYLCASSVSLGGFYGYTFGSGTRLTVV.